Listed below are T cell receptor beta chains from one sample, sequenced in a study of T cells after posttransplantation cyclophosphamide. Profiling relied on immunoSEQ multiplex PCR, and the TCRdb table lists in-frame clones only, not all of them. The sample was found to contain approximately 39,000 clones, and every one recurs. Source material: PBMCs. These receptor sequences come from a man aged 50-60 years in good health, CMV-negative, and a related stem cell transplant donor. Both conserved end residues are part of each CDR3. D genes are given only for firm matches. Not every row has a clone size; where given, it reads once, few, many or a size class.

cdr3_nt,cdr3_aa,j_call,d_call,v_call,cdr3_length,clone_size
TGTGCCAGCAGTTTTGAGGTGCCGGGTGCCGGGGAGCTGTTTTTT,CASSFEVPGAGELFF,TRBJ2-2,.,TRBV27,15,.
TGTGCCAGCAGCGACCGACAGGGGATCACTAATGAAAAACTGTTTTTT,CASSDRQGITNEKLFF,TRBJ1-4,TRBD1,TRBV5-5,16,many
TGTGCCAGCACCCCTACCACAAAGATAGGGGGAGAGACCCAGTACTTC,CASTPTTKIGGETQYF,TRBJ2-5,.,TRBV7-9,16,.
TGTGCCAGCAGTGAACTAGCGGGGGGGCCAGAGACCCAGTACTTC,CASSELAGGPETQYF,TRBJ2-5,TRBD2,TRBV6-1,15,many
TGCAGCGGGTTGAGGGCTAGCGGGAGAGGGAATGAGCAGTTCTTC,CSGLRASGRGNEQFF,TRBJ2-1,TRBD2,TRBV29-1,15,many
TGTGCCAGCAGCCTCAGGGGTGAAGAGACCCAGTACTTC,CASSLRGEETQYF,TRBJ2-5,.,TRBV11-3,13,few
TGTGCCAGCAGCTCTACAGGGAACACCGGGGAGCTGTTTTTT,CASSSTGNTGELFF,TRBJ2-2,.,TRBV7-9,14,many
TGTGCCATCACCCAGGGGAATAACTATGGCTACACCTTC,CAITQGNNYGYTF,TRBJ1-2,.,TRBV10-3,13,many
TGTGCCAGCAGCTCTCGCGGGAGGGCCATCAACGAGCAGTACTTC,CASSSRGRAINEQYF,TRBJ2-7,TRBD2,TRBV5-4,15,many
TGTGCCAGCAGCTTACGGGTCGGGACATACCCCTACAATGAGCAGTTCTTC,CASSLRVGTYPYNEQFF,TRBJ2-1,.,TRBV11-2,17,few
TGTGCCAGCAGTGAAACCCTAGGACTAGCGGGACCTCACAATGAGCAGTTCTTC,CASSETLGLAGPHNEQFF,TRBJ2-1,TRBD2,TRBV6-1,18,many
TGTGCCAGTAGTATCGGCTTGGGACAGGGGAATTCACCCCTCCACTTT,CASSIGLGQGNSPLHF,TRBJ1-6,TRBD1,TRBV19,16,.
TGTGCCAGCAGTGGAGGCGACAGTAACTATGGCTACACCTTC,CASSGGDSNYGYTF,TRBJ1-2,.,TRBV2,14,many
TGTGCCAGCAGCTTTCGGTTGTCCAATGAGCAGTTCTTC,CASSFRLSNEQFF,TRBJ2-1,.,TRBV5-6,13,many
TGCGCCAGCAGCCGGACAGACTACACAGATACGCAGTATTTT,CASSRTDYTDTQYF,TRBJ2-3,.,TRBV4-3,14,many
TGTGCCAGCAGCCCCAGGATGAGTAGCGGGGACCTCACAGATACGCAGTATTTT,CASSPRMSSGDLTDTQYF,TRBJ2-3,TRBD2,TRBV9,18,.
TGTGCCAGCAGCTCCAGGGGGGATGGAAACACCATATATTTT,CASSSRGDGNTIYF,TRBJ1-3,TRBD1,TRBV5-4,14,many
TGTGCCAGCAGTTCGACTAGCGGGGGGGAGCAGTTCTTC,CASSSTSGGEQFF,TRBJ2-1,TRBD2,TRBV2,13,many
TGTGCCAGCAGACCGACAGGGACCAACTATGGCTACACCTTC,CASRPTGTNYGYTF,TRBJ1-2,TRBD1,TRBV6-4,14,many
TGTGCCACCAGCGGAGGGACACGGGAGACCCAGTACTTC,CATSGGTRETQYF,TRBJ2-5,.,TRBV15,13,many
TGCGCCAGCAGCGAAGGGGGCCGGGAGACCCAGTACTTC,CASSEGGRETQYF,TRBJ2-5,TRBD1,TRBV5-1,13,many
TGTGCCAGCAGTTACGGACAGGGTTTCAATCAGCCCCAGCATTTT,CASSYGQGFNQPQHF,TRBJ1-5,TRBD1,TRBV6-6,15,many
TGTGCCAGCAGGGAACTCAGCGGGAGTTTTTACGAGCAGTACTTC,CASRELSGSFYEQYF,TRBJ2-7,TRBD2,TRBV2,15,many
TGTGCCAGCAGTTTACTCCAGGGTGGGGCCGATGGCTACACCTTC,CASSLLQGGADGYTF,TRBJ1-2,.,TRBV27,15,many
TGTGCCAGCTCCCATGGGACAGTGAACACTGAAGCTTTCTTT,CASSHGTVNTEAFF,TRBJ1-1,TRBD1,TRBV18,14,many
TGTGCCAGCAGCTGGATTAGCGGGGCCTACAATGAGCAGTTCTTC,CASSWISGAYNEQFF,TRBJ2-1,TRBD2,TRBV5-5,15,many
TGTGCCAGCAGCTTTAGCGGGAGCTCCTACGAGCAGTACTTC,CASSFSGSSYEQYF,TRBJ2-7,TRBD2,TRBV7-9,14,many
TGTGCCAGCCCGGGACTAGCGGGAGGGTACGAGCAGTACTTC,CASPGLAGGYEQYF,TRBJ2-7,TRBD2,TRBV2,14,many
TGTGCTAGTGGTGCGACAAATTCCTACGAGCAGTACTTC,CASGATNSYEQYF,TRBJ2-7,.,TRBV12-5,13,many
TGTGCCAGCAGCGTAGCAGCGAGCGGGAGGTTTATGGACGAGCAGTACTTC,CASSVAASGRFMDEQYF,TRBJ2-7,TRBD2,TRBV9,17,many
TGTGCCACCGTGGACCGGGGACAGCTGGCCTATGGCTACACCTTC,CATVDRGQLAYGYTF,TRBJ1-2,TRBD1,TRBV13,15,many
TGTGCCAGTAGTAGGAGGGGATTTTATCAGCCCCAGCATTTT,CASSRRGFYQPQHF,TRBJ1-5,.,TRBV19,14,.
TGTGCCAGTAGTATAATTACCACAGGACCTTATGGCTACACCTTC,CASSIITTGPYGYTF,TRBJ1-2,.,TRBV19,15,many
TGTGCCAGCAGCGTCGGACTAGCGGGGGGCCTTGAATCCTACGAGCAGTACTTC,CASSVGLAGGLESYEQYF,TRBJ2-7,TRBD2,TRBV9,18,many
TGTGCCAGCAGCTTTATCTATGGCTACACCTTC,CASSFIYGYTF,TRBJ1-2,.,TRBV7-9,11,many
TGTGCCAGCAGTGAATGGGGGGGGACTGAAGCTTTCTTT,CASSEWGGTEAFF,TRBJ1-1,.,TRBV25-1,13,few
TGTGCCAGCAGTGACTCAGGCGGGGGTGGCACAGATACGCAGTATTTT,CASSDSGGGGTDTQYF,TRBJ2-3,TRBD2,TRBV6-4,16,many
TGCAGTGCGTCCCCCGGTCACGAGCAGTTCTTC,CSASPGHEQFF,TRBJ2-1,.,TRBV20-1,11,many
TGTGCCAGCTCACCGAAACTAGCGGGGGACACCGGGGAGCTGTTTTTT,CASSPKLAGDTGELFF,TRBJ2-2,TRBD2,TRBV18,16,many
TGTGCCAGCAGCTATACCCGGGGGGCGCGTTCCGAGCAGTACTTC,CASSYTRGARSEQYF,TRBJ2-7,.,TRBV5-6,15,many